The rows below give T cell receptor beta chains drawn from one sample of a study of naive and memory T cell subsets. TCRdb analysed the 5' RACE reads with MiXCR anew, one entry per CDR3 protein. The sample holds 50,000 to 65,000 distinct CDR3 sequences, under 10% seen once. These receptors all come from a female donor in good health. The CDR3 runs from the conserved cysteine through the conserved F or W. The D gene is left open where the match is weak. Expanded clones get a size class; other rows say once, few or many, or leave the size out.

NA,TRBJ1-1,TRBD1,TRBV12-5,CASGLGGQGAGTEAFF,TGTGCTAGTGGTTTGGGAGGACAGGGGGCGGGCACTGAAGCTTTCTTT
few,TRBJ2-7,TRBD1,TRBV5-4,CASSLGGQGRYEQYF,TGTGCCAGCAGCTTGGGAGGACAGGGTCGTTACGAGCAGTACTTC
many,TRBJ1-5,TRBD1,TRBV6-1,CASTNRRQGMGNQPQHF,TGTGCCAGCACCAATAGGAGACAGGGTATGGGAAATCAGCCCCAGCATTTT
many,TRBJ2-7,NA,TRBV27,CASSVGLEQYF,TGTGCCAGCAGTGTCGGGCTCGAGCAGTACTTC
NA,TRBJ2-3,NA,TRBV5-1,CASSLDSVGTDTQYF,TGCGCCAGCAGCTTGGACAGTGTCGGAACAGATACGCAGTATTTT
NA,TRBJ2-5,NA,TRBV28,CASRPPQETQYF,TGTGCCAGCAGACCCCCACAAGAGACCCAGTACTTC
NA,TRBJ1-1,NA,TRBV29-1,CSVVDPSSNTEAFF,TGCAGCGTTGTAGATCCCAGCTCGAACACTGAAGCTTTCTTT
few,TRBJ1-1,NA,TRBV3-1,CASSQYRTENTEAFF,TGTGCCAGCAGCCAATACCGGACAGAGAACACTGAAGCTTTCTTT
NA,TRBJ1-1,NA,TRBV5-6,CASRGGGMNTEAFF,TGTGCCAGCAGGGGGGGAGGAATGAACACTGAAGCTTTCTTT
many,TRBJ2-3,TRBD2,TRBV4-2,CASSQDPSGGAHTQYF,TGTGCCAGCAGCCAAGACCCCAGCGGGGGGGCGCATACGCAGTATTTT
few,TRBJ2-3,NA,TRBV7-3,CASSLEGSSLDTQYF,TGTGCCAGCAGCTTAGAGGGATCTTCCTTGGATACGCAGTATTTT
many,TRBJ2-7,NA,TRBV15,CATSRDPVVLVGGGEQYF,TGTGCCACCAGCAGAGACCCGGTTGTGCTAGTCGGGGGCGGCGAGCAGTACTTC
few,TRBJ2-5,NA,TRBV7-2,CASSPGRLQETQYF,TGTGCCAGCAGCCCGGGACGGCTCCAAGAGACCCAGTACTTC
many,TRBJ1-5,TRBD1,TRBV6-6,CASSYPRTGPNNQPQHF,TGTGCCAGCAGTTACCCGAGGACAGGGCCTAACAATCAGCCCCAGCATTTT
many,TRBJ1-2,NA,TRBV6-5,CASTRGDHYGYTF,TGTGCCAGCACCCGAGGGGACCACTATGGCTACACCTTC
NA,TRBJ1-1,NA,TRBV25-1,CASSEWAGTTEAFF,TGTGCCAGCAGTGAATGGGCAGGGACCACTGAAGCTTTCTTT
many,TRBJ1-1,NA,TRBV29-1,CSVVDGKKATEAFF,TGCAGCGTTGTAGACGGGAAGAAGGCCACTGAAGCTTTCTTT
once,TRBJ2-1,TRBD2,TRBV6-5,CASSPVAGVDNEQFF,TGTGCCAGCAGTCCCGTAGCGGGGGTTGACAATGAGCAGTTCTTC
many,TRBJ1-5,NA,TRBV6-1,CASSDGGRMQPQHF,TGTGCCAGCAGTGATGGTGGCAGGATGCAGCCCCAGCATTTT
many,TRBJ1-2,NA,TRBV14,CASSQAGFNYGYTF,TGTGCCAGCAGCCAAGCAGGTTTCAACTATGGCTACACCTTC
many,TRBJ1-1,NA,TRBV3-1,CASSQAGEAFF,TGTGCCAGCAGCCAAGCAGGTGAAGCTTTCTTT
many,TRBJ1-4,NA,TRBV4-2,CASSQVRGNGEKLFF,TGTGCCAGCAGCCAAGTACGTGGGAACGGTGAAAAACTGTTTTTT
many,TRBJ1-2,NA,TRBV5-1,CASSLEASGHGYTF,TGCGCCAGCAGCTTGGAAGCCAGTGGCCATGGCTACACCTTC
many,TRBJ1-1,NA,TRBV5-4,CASSSGGQDTEAFF,TGTGCCAGCAGCTCGGGGGGGCAGGACACTGAAGCTTTCTTT
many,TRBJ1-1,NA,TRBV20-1,CSVPRRNTEAFF,TGCAGTGTTCCCCGTCGAAACACTGAAGCTTTCTTT
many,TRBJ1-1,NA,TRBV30,CAWSAQGTEAFF,TGTGCCTGGAGTGCCCAGGGGACAGAAGCTTTCTTT
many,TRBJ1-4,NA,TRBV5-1,CASSHTATNEKLFF,TGCGCCAGCAGCCACACCGCAACTAATGAAAAACTGTTTTTT
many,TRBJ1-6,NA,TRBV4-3,CASGNRTSPLHF,TGCGCCAGCGGAAACAGGACTTCACCCCTCCACTTT
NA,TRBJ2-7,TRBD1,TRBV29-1,CSVYRDRGLEQYF,TGCAGCGTATACCGGGACAGGGGGCTCGAGCAGTACTTC
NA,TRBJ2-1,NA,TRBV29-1,CSVERMGREQFF,TGCAGCGTTGAACGTATGGGAAGAGAGCAGTTCTTC
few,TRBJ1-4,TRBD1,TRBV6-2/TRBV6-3,CASSPGGQGAEKLFF,TGTGCCAGCAGTCCCGGAGGACAGGGGGCCGAAAAACTGTTTTTT
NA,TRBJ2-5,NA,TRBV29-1,CSVAGGDLSQETQYF,TGCAGCGTTGCCGGCGGAGACTTATCCCAAGAGACCCAGTACTTC
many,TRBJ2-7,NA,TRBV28,CASSSPGFAASPYEQYF,TGTGCCAGCAGTTCCCCCGGTTTTGCAGCCTCCCCCTACGAGCAGTACTTC
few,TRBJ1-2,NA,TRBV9,CASSFDRALDYGYTF,TGTGCCAGCAGCTTTGACCGGGCCCTTGACTATGGCTACACCTTC
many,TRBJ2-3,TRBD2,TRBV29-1,CSTSPLAGSTDTQYF,TGCAGCACTTCCCCCCTAGCGGGGAGCACAGATACGCAGTATTTT
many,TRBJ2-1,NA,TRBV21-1,CASSIRESSYNEQFF,TGTGCCAGCAGCATTAGGGAGAGCTCCTACAATGAGCAGTTCTTC
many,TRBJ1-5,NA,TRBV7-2,CASSLRVSNQPQHF,TGTGCCAGCAGCTTACGGGTTAGCAATCAGCCCCAGCATTTT
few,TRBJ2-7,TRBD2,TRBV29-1,CSVGPGTTREGEQYF,TGCAGCGTTGGCCCGGGAACAACGCGGGAGGGCGAGCAGTACTTC
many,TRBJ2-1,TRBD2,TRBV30,CASQLRGSNEQFF,TGTGCCTCCCAATTGCGGGGGAGCAATGAGCAGTTCTTC
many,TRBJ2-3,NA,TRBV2,CASSDAGYTDTQYF,TGTGCCAGCAGTGATGCAGGTTACACAGATACGCAGTATTTT
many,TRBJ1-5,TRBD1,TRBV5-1,CASRTGTGTGQPQHF,TGCGCCAGCAGAACCGGGACAGGGACGGGGCAGCCCCAGCATTTT
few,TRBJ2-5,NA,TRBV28,CASSSVLVETQYF,TGTGCCAGCAGTTCGGTCCTTGTGGAGACCCAGTACTTC
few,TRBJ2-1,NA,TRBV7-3,CASSTAADYEQFF,TGTGCCAGCAGCACCGCTGCGGACTATGAGCAGTTCTTC
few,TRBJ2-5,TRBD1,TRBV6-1,CASSEVGQGQETQYF,TGTGCCAGCAGTGAAGTTGGACAGGGCCAAGAGACCCAGTACTTC
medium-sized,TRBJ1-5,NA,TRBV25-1,CASSEYGGSQPQHF,TGTGCCAGCAGTGAATATGGGGGAAGTCAGCCCCAGCATTTT